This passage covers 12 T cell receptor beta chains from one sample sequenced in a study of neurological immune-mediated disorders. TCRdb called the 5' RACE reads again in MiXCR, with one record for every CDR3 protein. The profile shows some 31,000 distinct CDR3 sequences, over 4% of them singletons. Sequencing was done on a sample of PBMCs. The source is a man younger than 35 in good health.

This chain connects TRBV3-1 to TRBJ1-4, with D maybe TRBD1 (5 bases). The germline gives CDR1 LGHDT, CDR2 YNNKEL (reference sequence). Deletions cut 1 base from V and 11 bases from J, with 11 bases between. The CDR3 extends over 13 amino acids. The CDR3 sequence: CASSQGQGIKLFF. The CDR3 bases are TGTGCCAGCAGCCAAGGGCAGGGAATCAAACTGTTTTTT.

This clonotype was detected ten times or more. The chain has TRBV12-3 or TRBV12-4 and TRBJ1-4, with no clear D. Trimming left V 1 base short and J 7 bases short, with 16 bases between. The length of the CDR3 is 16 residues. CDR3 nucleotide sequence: TGTGCCAGCAGTTTAGGTTCCCCTCTTACGAGTGAAAAACTGTTTTTT. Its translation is CASSLGSPLTSEKLFF.

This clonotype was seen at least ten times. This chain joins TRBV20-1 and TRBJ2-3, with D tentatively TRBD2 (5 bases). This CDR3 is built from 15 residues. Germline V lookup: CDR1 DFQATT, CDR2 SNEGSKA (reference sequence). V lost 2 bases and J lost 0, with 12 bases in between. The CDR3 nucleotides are TGCAGTGCTAGACGGACTCAAGCTAGCACAGATACGCAGTATTTT. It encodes CSARRTQASTDTQYF.

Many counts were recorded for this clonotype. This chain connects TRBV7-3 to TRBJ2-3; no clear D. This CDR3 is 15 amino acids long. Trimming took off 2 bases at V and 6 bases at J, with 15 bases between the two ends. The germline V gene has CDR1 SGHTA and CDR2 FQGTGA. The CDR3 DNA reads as TGTGCCAGCAGCTTACTCCCAACCGTGGTGGATACGCAGTATTTT. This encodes CASSLLPTVVDTQYF.

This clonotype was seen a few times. The CDR3 is CASATGGSRNTEAFF. The DNA of the CDR3 is TGTGCCAGCGCGACAGGGGGCTCTCGGAACACTGAAGCTTTCTTT. The V and J genes are TRBV9 and TRBJ1-1; 10 bases fit TRBD1. Trimming removed 7 bases from V and 1 base from J; junction bases left unmatched: 7. This CDR3 comprises 15 residues. Germline values: CDR1 SGDLS, CDR2 YYNGEE.

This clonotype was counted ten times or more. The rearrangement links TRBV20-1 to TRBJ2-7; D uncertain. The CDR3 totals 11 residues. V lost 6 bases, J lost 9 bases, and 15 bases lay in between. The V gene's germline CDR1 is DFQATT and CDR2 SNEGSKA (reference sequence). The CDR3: CSALAQTRQYF. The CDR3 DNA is TGCAGTGCGCTGGCCCAAACGAGGCAGTACTTC.

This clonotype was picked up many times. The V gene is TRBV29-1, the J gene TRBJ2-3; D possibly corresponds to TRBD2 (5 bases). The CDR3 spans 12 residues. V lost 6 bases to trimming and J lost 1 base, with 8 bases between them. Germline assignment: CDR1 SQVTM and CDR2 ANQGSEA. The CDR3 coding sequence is TGCAGCGTGGTGGAGGGCACAGATACGCAGTATTTT. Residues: CSVVEGTDTQYF.

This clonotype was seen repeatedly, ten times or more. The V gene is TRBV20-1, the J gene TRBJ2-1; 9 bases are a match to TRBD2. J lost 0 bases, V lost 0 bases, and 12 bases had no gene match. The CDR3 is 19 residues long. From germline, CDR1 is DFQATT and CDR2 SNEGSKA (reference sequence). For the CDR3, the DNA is TGCAGTGCTAGAGATCCATCAAGCGGGGGGTTAACCTCCTACAATGAGCAGTTCTTC. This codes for CSARDPSSGGLTSYNEQFF.

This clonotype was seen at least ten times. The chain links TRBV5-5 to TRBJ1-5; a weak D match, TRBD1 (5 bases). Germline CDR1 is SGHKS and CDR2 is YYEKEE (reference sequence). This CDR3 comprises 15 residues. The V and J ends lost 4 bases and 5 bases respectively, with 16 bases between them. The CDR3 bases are TGTGCCAGCAGCCCTGGGACTTCCAGCCATCAGCCCCAGCATTTT. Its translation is CASSPGTSSHQPQHF.

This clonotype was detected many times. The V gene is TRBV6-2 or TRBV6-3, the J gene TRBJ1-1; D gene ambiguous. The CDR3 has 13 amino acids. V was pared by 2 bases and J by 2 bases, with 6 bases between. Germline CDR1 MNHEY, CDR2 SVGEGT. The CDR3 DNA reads TGTGCCAGCAGTTACAGGGATAACACTGAAGCTTTCTTT. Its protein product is CASSYRDNTEAFF.

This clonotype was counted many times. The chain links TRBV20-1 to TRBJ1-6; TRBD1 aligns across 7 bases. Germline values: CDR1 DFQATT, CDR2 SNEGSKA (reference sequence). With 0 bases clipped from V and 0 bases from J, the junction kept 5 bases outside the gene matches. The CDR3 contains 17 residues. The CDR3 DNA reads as TGCAGTGCTAGAGATGCGAGGGACAGCTCCTATAATTCACCCCTCCACTTT. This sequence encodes CSARDARDSSYNSPLHF.

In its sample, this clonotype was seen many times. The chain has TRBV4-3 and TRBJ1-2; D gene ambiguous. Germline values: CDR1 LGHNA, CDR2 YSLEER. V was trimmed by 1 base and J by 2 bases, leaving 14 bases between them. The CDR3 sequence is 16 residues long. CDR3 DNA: TGCGCCAGCAGCCAAGGTACTGGGGAGTACAACTATGGCTACACCTTC. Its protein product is CASSQGTGEYNYGYTF.